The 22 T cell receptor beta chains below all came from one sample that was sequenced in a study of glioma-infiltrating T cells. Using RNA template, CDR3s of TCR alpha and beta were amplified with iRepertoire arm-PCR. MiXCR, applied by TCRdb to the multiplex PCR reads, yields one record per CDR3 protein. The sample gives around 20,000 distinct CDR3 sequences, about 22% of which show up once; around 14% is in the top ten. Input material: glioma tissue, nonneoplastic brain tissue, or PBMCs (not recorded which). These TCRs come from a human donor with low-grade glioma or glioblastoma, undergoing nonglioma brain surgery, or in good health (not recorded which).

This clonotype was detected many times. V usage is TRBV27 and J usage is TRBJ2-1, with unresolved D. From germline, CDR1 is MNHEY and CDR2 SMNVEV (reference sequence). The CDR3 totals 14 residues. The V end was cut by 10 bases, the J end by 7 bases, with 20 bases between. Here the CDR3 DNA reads TGTGCCACCAGAGATACAATGAGGTGGAATGAGCAGTTCTTC. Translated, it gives CATRDTMRWNEQFF.

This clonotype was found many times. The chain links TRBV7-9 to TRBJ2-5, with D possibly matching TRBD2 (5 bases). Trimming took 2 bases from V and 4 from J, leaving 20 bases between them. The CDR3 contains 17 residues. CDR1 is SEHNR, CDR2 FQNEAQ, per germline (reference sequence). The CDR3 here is CASSLRGSSGSGETQYF. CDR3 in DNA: TGTGCCAGCAGCTTACGTGGGTCCAGCGGCTCAGGAGAGACCCAGTACTTC.

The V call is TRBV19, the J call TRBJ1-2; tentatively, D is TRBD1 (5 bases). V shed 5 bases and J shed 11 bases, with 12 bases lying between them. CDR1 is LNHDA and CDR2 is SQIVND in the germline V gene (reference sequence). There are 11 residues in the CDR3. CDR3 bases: TGTGCCAGTAGTTTTCAATGGGGGTACACCTTC. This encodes CASSFQWGYTF.

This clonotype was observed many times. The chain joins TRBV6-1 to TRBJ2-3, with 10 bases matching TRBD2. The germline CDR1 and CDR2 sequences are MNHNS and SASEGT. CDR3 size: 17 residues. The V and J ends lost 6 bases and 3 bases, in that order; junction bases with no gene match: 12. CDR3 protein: CASRASGGPRWTDTQYF. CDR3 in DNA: TGTGCCAGCAGGGCTAGCGGGGGCCCACGGTGGACAGATACGCAGTATTTT.

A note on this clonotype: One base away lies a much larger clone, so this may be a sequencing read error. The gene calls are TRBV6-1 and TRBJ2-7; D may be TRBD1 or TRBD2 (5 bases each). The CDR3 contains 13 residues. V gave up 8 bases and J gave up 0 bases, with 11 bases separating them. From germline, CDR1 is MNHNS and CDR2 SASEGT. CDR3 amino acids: CASAGTSSYEQYF. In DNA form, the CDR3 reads TGTGCCAGCGCCGGGACGAGCTCCTACGAGCAGTACTTC.

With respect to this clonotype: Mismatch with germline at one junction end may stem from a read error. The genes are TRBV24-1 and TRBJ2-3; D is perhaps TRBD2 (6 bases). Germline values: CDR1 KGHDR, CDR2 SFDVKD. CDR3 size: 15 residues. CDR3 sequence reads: CATSDTGTSTDKQYF. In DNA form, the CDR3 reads TGTGCCACCAGTGATACAGGAACTAGCACAGATAAGCAGTATTTT.

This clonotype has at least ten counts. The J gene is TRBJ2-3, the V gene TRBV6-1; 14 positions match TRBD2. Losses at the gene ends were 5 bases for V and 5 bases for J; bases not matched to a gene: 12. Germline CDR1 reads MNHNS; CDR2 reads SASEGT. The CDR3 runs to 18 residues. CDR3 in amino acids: CASSYGRTSGGRKDTQYF. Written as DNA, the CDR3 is TGTGCCAGCAGTTATGGTCGGACTAGCGGGGGGAGGAAAGATACGCAGTATTTT.

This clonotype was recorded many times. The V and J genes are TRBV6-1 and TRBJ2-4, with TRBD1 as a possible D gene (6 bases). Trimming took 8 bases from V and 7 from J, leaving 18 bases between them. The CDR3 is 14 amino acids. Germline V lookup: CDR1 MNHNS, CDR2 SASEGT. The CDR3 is CASSSRGQGNIQYF. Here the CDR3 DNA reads TGTGCCAGCTCATCCAGGGGACAAGGGAACATTCAGTACTTC.

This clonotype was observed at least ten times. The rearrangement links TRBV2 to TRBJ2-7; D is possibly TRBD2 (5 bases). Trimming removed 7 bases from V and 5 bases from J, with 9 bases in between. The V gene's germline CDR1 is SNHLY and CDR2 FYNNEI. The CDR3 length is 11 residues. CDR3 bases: TGTGCCAGCAAAGGTAGCGACGAGCAGTACTTC. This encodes CASKGSDEQYF.

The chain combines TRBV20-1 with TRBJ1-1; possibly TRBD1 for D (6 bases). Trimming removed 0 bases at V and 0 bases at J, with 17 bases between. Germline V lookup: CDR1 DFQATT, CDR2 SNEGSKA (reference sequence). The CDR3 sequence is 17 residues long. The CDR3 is CSARDTGRRIMNTEAFF. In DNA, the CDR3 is TGCAGTGCTAGAGACACAGGGAGGAGGATCATGAACACTGAAGCTTTCTTT.

The CDR3 coding sequence is TGTGCCAGCAGCCTCGACAGGGTAGATGGCTACACCTTC. Its translation: CASSLDRVDGYTF. The chain carries TRBV7-6 and TRBJ1-2; TRBD1 matches 7 bases. V shed 5 bases, J shed 6 bases, and the junction held 6 bases outside the gene matches. Per germline, CDR1 SGHVS and CDR2 FNYEAQ. This CDR3 is 13 amino acids long.

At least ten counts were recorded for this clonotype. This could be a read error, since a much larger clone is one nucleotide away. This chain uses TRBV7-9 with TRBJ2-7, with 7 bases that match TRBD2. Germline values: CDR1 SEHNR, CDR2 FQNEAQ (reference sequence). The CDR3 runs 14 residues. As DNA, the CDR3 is TGTGCCCGCAGCTTGGGAGGGACGGGAGCCGAGCAGTACTTC. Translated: CARSLGGTGAEQYF.

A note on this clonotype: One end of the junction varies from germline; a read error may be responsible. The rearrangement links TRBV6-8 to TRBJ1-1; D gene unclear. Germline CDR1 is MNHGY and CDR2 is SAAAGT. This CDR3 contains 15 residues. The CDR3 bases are TGCGCCAGCAGTTTAAGGAGTCCTAATATCCTTAAAGCTTTCTTT. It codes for CASSLRSPNILKAFF.

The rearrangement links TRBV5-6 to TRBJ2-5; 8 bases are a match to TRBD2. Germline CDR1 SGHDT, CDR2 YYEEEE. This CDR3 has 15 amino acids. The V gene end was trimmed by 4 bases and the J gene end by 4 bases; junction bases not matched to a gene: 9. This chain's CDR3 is CASSLERGPSETQYF. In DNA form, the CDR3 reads TGTGCCAGCAGCCTCGAGCGGGGGCCTTCAGAGACCCAGTACTTC.

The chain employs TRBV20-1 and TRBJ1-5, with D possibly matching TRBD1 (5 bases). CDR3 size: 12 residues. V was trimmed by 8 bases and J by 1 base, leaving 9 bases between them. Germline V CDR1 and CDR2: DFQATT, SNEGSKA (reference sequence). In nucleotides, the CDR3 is TGCAGTCAGGGAAAGAGCAATCAGCCCCAGCATTTT. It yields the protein CSQGKSNQPQHF.

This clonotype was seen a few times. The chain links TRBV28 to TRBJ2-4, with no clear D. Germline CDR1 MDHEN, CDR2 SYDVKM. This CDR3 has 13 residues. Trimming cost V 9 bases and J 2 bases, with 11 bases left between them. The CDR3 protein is CASSSFPKNIQYF. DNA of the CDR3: TGTGCCAGTTCTAGTTTTCCCAAAAACATTCAGTACTTC.

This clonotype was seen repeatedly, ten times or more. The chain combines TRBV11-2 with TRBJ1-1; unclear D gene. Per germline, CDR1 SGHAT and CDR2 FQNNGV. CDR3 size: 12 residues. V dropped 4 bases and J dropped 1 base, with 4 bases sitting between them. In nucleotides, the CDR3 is TGTGCCAGCAGCTGGGGGAACACTGAAGCTTTCTTT. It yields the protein CASSWGNTEAFF.

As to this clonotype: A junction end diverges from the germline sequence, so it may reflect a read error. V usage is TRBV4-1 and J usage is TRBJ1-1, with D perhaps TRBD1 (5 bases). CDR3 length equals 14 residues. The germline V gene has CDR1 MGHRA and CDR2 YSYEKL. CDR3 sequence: CASSQEQGHTEDFF. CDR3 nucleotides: TGCGCCAGCAGCCAAGAGCAGGGCCACACTGAAGATTTCTTT.

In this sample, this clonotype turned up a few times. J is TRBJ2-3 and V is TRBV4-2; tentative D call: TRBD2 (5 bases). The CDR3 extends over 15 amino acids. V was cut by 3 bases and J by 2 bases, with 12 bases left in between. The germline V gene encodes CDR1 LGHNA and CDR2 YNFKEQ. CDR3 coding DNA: TGTGCCAGCAGCCATGACTCCGGGAACACAGATACGCAGTATTTT. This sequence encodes CASSHDSGNTDTQYF.

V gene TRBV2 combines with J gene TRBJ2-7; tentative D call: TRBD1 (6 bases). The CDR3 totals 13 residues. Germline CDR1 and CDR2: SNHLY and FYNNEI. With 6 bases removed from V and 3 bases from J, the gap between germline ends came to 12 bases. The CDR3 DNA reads TGTGCCAGCAGCAGACAGGTCCTCTACGAGCAGTACTTC. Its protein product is CASSRQVLYEQYF.

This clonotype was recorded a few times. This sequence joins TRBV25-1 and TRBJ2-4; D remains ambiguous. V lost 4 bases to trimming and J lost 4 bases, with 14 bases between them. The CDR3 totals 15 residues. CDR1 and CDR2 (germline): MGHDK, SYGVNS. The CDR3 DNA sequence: TGTGCCAGCAGTGTTCGGAGAGGAGTAAAAAACATTCAGTACTTC. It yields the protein CASSVRRGVKNIQYF.

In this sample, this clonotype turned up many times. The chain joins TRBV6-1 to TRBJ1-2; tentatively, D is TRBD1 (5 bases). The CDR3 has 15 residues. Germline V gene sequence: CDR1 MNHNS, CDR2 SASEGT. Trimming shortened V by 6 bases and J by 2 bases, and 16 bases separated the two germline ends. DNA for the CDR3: TGTGCCAGCAGCCTTGGGGGGGGAAGCAACTATGGCTACACCTTC. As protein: CASSLGGGSNYGYTF.